The 19 T cell receptor beta chains listed next were all sequenced from one sample in a study of blood T cell repertoires in COVID-19. Clones were sequenced by immunoSEQ multiplex PCR, and TCRdb holds only the in-frame ones, with some missing. The profile shows approximately 92,000 clones, approximately 88% of them singletons. The sequenced sample was peripheral blood. Every receptor here comes from a woman aged 55 to 70 with COVID-19, enrolled during active disease.

The chain couples TRBV6-5 to TRBJ2-3, with TRBD1 matching over 7 bases. Germline trimming cut 0 bases from V and 0 bases from J; bases unmatched to any gene: 3. CDR1 and CDR2 from the germline V gene are MNHEY and SVGAGI. CDR3 length: 16 amino acids. The chain's CDR3 is CASSYSVGQSTDTQYF. The CDR3 bases are TGTGCCAGCAGTTACTCAGTGGGACAGAGCACAGATACGCAGTATTTT.

The rearrangement links TRBV18 to TRBJ1-3, with 9 bases identical to TRBD1. The length of the CDR3 is 15 residues. The junction had 6 bases not matched to a gene; V was cut back by 1 base and J by 8 bases. Per germline, CDR1 KGHSH and CDR2 LQKENI. CDR3 DNA: TGTGCCAGCTCACCACGGACAGGGGAGTTCGACACCATATATTTT. It yields the protein CASSPRTGEFDTIYF.

This clone was found a few times. V is TRBV6-2 or TRBV6-3 and J is TRBJ1-5; weak D call: TRBD1 (6 bases). The CDR3 runs 15 residues. Germline lookup yields CDR1 MNHEY and CDR2 SVGEGT. The V gene lost 6 bases and the J gene lost 3 bases, with 15 bases spanning the gap. The CDR3 reads CASSDLNRVNQPQHF. The CDR3 DNA sequence: TGTGCCAGCAGCGACCTTAACAGGGTCAATCAGCCCCAGCATTTT.

The table lists this clone with a count of one. J is TRBJ1-4 and V is TRBV19, with 7 positions matching TRBD1. Germline V gene data show CDR1 as LNHDA and CDR2 as SQIVND (reference sequence). This CDR3 comprises 15 residues. Trimming took 5 bases from V and 7 from J; bases not matched to a gene: 10. CDR3 nucleotide sequence: TGTGCCAGTAGTGGGGTTCGGGCAGGGGGTGAAAAACTGTTTTTT. Its protein is CASSGVRAGGEKLFF.

This clone has a handful of counts. The chain carries TRBV5-8 and TRBJ2-7, with 7 positions matching TRBD1. The CDR3 spans 15 residues. The V and J ends lost 4 bases and 0 bases, in that order; junction bases with no gene match: 7. Germline CDR1 and CDR2: SGHTS and YDEGEE. CDR3 protein: CASSISGTVSYEQYF. The CDR3, as DNA: TGTGCCAGCAGCATCTCCGGGACAGTCTCCTACGAGCAGTACTTC. The full variable domain, with the rest looked up from reference TRBV5-8 and TRBJ2-7, is EAGVTQSPTHLIKTRGQQATLRCSPISGHTSVYWYQQALGLGLQFLLWYDEGEERNRGNFPPRFSGRQFPNYSSELNVNALELEDSALYLCASSISGTVSYEQYFGPGTRLTVT.

The chain combines TRBV10-3 with TRBJ1-3; no clear D gene. Germline V CDR1 and CDR2: ENHRY, SYGVKD. The CDR3 extends over 15 amino acids. Trimming took off 3 bases at V and 0 bases at J, with 9 bases between the two ends. For the CDR3, the DNA is TGTGCCATCAGTGAAGGCAGGCACTCTGGAAACACCATATATTTT. Amino acids: CAISEGRHSGNTIYF.

The chain has TRBV18 and TRBJ1-1; D unclear. Germline V gives CDR1 KGHSH, CDR2 LQKENI. V was pared by 6 bases and J by 1 base, with 9 bases between. This CDR3 has 13 amino acids. The DNA for the CDR3 is TGTGCCAGCTCTCCGCGACAGAACACTGAAGCTTTCTTT. This encodes CASSPRQNTEAFF.

CDR3: CAWGTDEKLFF. In DNA, the CDR3 is TGTGCCTGGGGGACAGATGAAAAACTGTTTTTT. The chain combines TRBV30 with TRBJ1-4; 7 bases agree with TRBD1. V trimming: 5 bases; J trimming: 6 bases; junction bases outside the gene matches: 0. This CDR3 contains 11 residues. The V gene's germline CDR1 is GTSNPN and CDR2 SVGIG (reference sequence).

This chain joins TRBV5-1 and TRBJ1-4; 7 nucleotides match TRBD1. This CDR3 spans 16 amino acids. Germline CDR1 SGHRS, CDR2 YFSETQ. Losses at the gene ends were 3 bases for V and 3 bases for J; bases not matched to a gene: 8. CDR3 protein: CASSSLGQDPNEKLFF. CDR3 sequence (DNA): TGCGCCAGCAGCTCCCTAGGACAGGATCCTAATGAAAAACTGTTTTTT.

This clone was observed a handful of times. As DNA, the CDR3 is TGCAGTGCTAGTGGATGGGGGGGTGAGACCCAGTACTTC. It codes for CSASGWGGETQYF. V is TRBV20-1 and J is TRBJ2-5; TRBD2 matches at 7 bases. CDR3 length: 13 amino acids. The V gene end was trimmed by 3 bases and the J gene end by 5 bases; junction bases not matched to a gene: 6. CDR1 is DFQATT, CDR2 SNEGSKA, per germline (reference sequence).

The chain uses TRBV28 and TRBJ1-2; 11 positions match TRBD1. This CDR3 contains 18 residues. CDR1 is MDHEN, CDR2 SYDVKM, per germline. The trim removed 4 bases at V and 4 bases at J, leaving 14 bases unmatched. DNA for the CDR3: TGTGCCAGCAGTTCTATGGACAGGGGGCTCCCCTCCCTCTATGGCTACACCTTC. Its protein product is CASSSMDRGLPSLYGYTF.

The count of this clone is one. This rearrangement joins TRBV6-5 to TRBJ1-1; D remains unclear. CDR3 length: 15 amino acids. The germline V gene encodes CDR1 MNHEY and CDR2 SVGAGI. V shed 0 bases and J shed 0 bases, with 8 bases lying between them. The CDR3 protein is CASSYSVRMNTEAFF. DNA of the CDR3: TGTGCCAGCAGTTACTCGGTCAGGATGAACACTGAAGCTTTCTTT.

This clone was found a few times. The chain combines TRBV29-1 with TRBJ1-6; the match to TRBD1 covers 7 bases. CDR1 and CDR2 (germline): SQVTM, ANQGSEA. The CDR3 loop spans 14 amino acids. V was clipped by 6 bases and J by 6 bases; unmatched bases: 8. CDR3 DNA sequence: TGCAGCGTGAGCCGGGACAGCCTTAATTCACCCCTCCACTTT. This translates into CSVSRDSLNSPLHF.

V gene TRBV2 combines with J gene TRBJ1-2, with 10 bases that match TRBD1. Germline-derived CDR1 and CDR2 are SNHLY and FYNNEI. CDR3 length: 16 amino acids. V shed 7 bases, J shed 8 bases, and the junction held 16 bases outside the gene matches. The CDR3 DNA reads TGTGCCAGCAACCAACCCCTGACAGGGGGCGGGGAGGGCTACACCTTC. Encoded protein: CASNQPLTGGGEGYTF.

This clone was observed a few times. The chain is built from TRBV11-2 and TRBJ1-4; perhaps TRBD1 as D (6 bases). The CDR3 sequence is 16 residues long. Germline values: CDR1 SGHAT, CDR2 FQNNGV. The V gene lost 4 bases and the J gene lost 8 bases, with 20 bases spanning the gap. The CDR3 DNA follows: TGTGCCAGCAGCTCCCGGGGGGTGGGGGCTCGGGAAAAACTGTTTTTT. Protein product: CASSSRGVGAREKLFF.

The gene calls are TRBV19 and TRBJ2-2, with 10 bases lining up with TRBD1. The J segment lost 5 bases and the V segment lost 6 bases, leaving 9 bases of the junction unmatched. This CDR3 has 16 amino acids. Germline V gene data show CDR1 as LNHDA and CDR2 as SQIVND (reference sequence). The CDR3 protein is CASSTGTGVRTGELFF. In DNA, the CDR3 is TGTGCCAGTAGCACCGGGACAGGGGTTAGGACCGGGGAGCTGTTTTTT.

On this clone itself: The sample carries other DNA sequences with the same CDR3. In DNA form, the CDR3 reads TGTGCCAGCAGCTTAGGTGGCGGGTCCAATCAGCCCCAGCATTTT. It specifies CASSLGGGSNQPQHF. The V and J genes are TRBV11-2 and TRBJ1-5; D remains unclear. Germline CDR1 reads SGHAT; CDR2 reads FQNNGV. This CDR3 comprises 15 residues. V lost 1 base, J lost 3 bases, and 10 bases lay in between.

CDR3 residues: CASSPGGAGYGYTF. The CDR3 DNA is TGTGCCAGCAGCCCCGGGGGGGCAGGGTATGGCTACACCTTC. The chain couples TRBV3-1 (or the pseudogene TRBV3-2) to TRBJ1-2; D might be TRBD1 (6 bases). This CDR3 is 14 amino acids long. Trimming took off 4 bases at V and 5 bases at J, with 14 bases between the two ends. Looked up from germline, CDR1 is LGHDT and CDR2 is YNNKEL (reference sequence).

The chain joins TRBV12-3 or TRBV12-4 to TRBJ1-1; no clear D gene. This CDR3 region has 13 residues. The V end was cut by 3 bases, the J end by 4 bases, with 9 bases between. In DNA, the CDR3 is TGTGCCAGCAGTTTGGTCGGTGGCACTGAAGCTTTCTTT. Its translation: CASSLVGGTEAFF.